The clone carrying this TCR beta chain was counted many times. Antigen: not known. Hyperthyroidism was classified as stable if no ophthalmopathy occurred within 18 months of follow-up. Other autoimmune disease, uncontrolled infection, pregnancy and lactation led to exclusion. Reliance was placed on clinical symptoms, serum thyroxine, TRAb, thyroid ultrasound and orbital computed tomography for diagnosis. Transcripts of RNA were the source for amplifying TCR beta CDR3 regions. HTBI primers were employed in first-round RT-PCR, then a second-round multiplex PCR followed. Each CDR3 protein gets one entry after TCRdb re-called the multiplex PCR reads with MiXCR. The data contain roughly 610,000 distinct CDR3 sequences, roughly 20% of them singletons. CDR1 and CDR2 (germline): SGHTA, FQGNSA. Trimming took off 2 bases at V and 7 bases at J, with 11 bases between the two ends. The CDR3 totals 13 residues. The data were taken from a study of Graves' ophthalmopathy and Graves' hyperthyroidism. Study outcomes and limitations: Most expanded clonotypes from thyroid (those above 0.001 frequency) were also found in blood.

The specimen sequenced was peripheral blood. The TCR comes from a woman in her late teens or twenties with stable Graves' hyperthyroidism. Some clones in this sample may be carry-over from other donors' samples. This chain connects TRBV7-2 to TRBJ1-2; D call uncertain. The CDR3 DNA follows: TGTGCCAGCAGCTTACTCCAGAGGAGTGGCTACACCTTC. It is translated as CASSLLQRSGYTF.